The 14 T cell receptor beta chains below were found in one sample sequenced in a study of blood T cell repertoires in COVID-19. The method was immunoSEQ multiplex PCR; TCRdb's version includes in-frame clones alone and lacks a portion of them. The table lists around 270,000 clones, 80% to 90% of them singletons. The sequenced sample consisted of PBMCs or T cells enriched from blood (not recorded which). The source is a woman aged 25 to 39 who had recovered from COVID-19.

V is TRBV5-6 and J is TRBJ1-1, with D tentatively TRBD1 (6 bases). Germline V gene sequence: CDR1 SGHDT, CDR2 YYEEEE. Trimming took off 2 bases at V and 3 bases at J, with 14 bases between the two ends. There are 15 residues in the CDR3. The CDR3 here is CASSLYGGADTEAFF. CDR3 in DNA: TGTGCCAGCAGCTTATATGGGGGGGCTGACACTGAAGCTTTCTTT.

The chain uses TRBV28 and TRBJ1-2; D possibly corresponds to TRBD1 (6 bases). CDR1 and CDR2 (germline): MDHEN, SYDVKM. Trimming took off 5 bases at V and 7 bases at J, with 17 bases between the two ends. CDR3 length: 14 amino acids. CDR3 sequence reads: CASSLDQGRGGYTF. CDR3 nucleotides: TGTGCCAGCAGTCTCGACCAGGGGAGGGGTGGCTACACCTTC.

The chain is built from TRBV28 and TRBJ1-5; 7 bases line up with TRBD1. The germline gives CDR1 MDHEN, CDR2 SYDVKM. Germline trimming cut 7 bases from V and 6 bases from J; bases unmatched to any gene: 9. CDR3 length: 14 residues. The CDR3 protein is CASKQYRGGQPQHF. The CDR3 nucleotides read TGTGCCAGCAAGCAGTACAGGGGAGGTCAGCCCCAGCATTTT.

V and J are TRBV10-3 and TRBJ2-7, with TRBD1 matching over 8 bases. The germline V gene has CDR1 ENHRY and CDR2 SYGVKD. The V gene end was trimmed by 1 base and the J gene end by 3 bases; junction bases not matched to a gene: 8. This CDR3 is 16 amino acids long. In nucleotides, the CDR3 is TGTGCCATCAGTGAGTTATTAGGACAGGGTGGCTACGAGCAGTACTTC. Its protein product is CAISELLGQGGYEQYF.

V is TRBV10-2 and J is TRBJ1-2, with TRBD1 matching over 7 bases. CDR1 and CDR2 (germline): WSHSY, SAAADI. This CDR3 contains 13 residues. V lost 6 bases, J lost 0 bases, and 1 base stayed unmatched. CDR3 DNA: TGCGCCAGCAGGGGACAGACTAACTATGGCTACACCTTC. The encoded protein is CASRGQTNYGYTF.

The chain carries TRBV7-2 and TRBJ2-1, with 14 nucleotides matching TRBD2. CDR1 and CDR2 (germline): SGHTA, FQGNSA. Germline trimming cut 5 bases from V and 12 bases from J; bases unmatched to any gene: 9. This CDR3 region has 15 residues. CDR3 in amino acids: CASSDRGLAGVRQFF. The CDR3 coding sequence is TGTGCCAGCAGCGATAGGGGACTAGCGGGGGTTCGGCAGTTCTTC.

The genes are TRBV5-1 and TRBJ2-6; the D gene is possibly TRBD2 (5 bases). This CDR3 contains 15 residues. The germline CDR1 and CDR2 sequences are SGHRS and YFSETQ. V was clipped by 2 bases and J by 2 bases, with 8 bases between them. CDR3 coding DNA: TGCGCCAGCAGCTTAGGAGGAGCTGGGGCCAACGTCCTGACTTTC. This gives the protein CASSLGGAGANVLTF.

This chain connects TRBV7-8 to TRBJ1-6; D gene ambiguous. V lost 7 bases and J lost 0, with 16 bases in between. Germline CDR1 reads SGHVS; CDR2 reads FQNEAQ. There are 17 residues in the CDR3. For the CDR3, the DNA is TGTGCCAGCACCGTCAATTGGGCGAGCTCCTATAATTCACCCCTCCACTTT. This translates into CASTVNWASSYNSPLHF.

This chain uses TRBV27 with TRBJ1-2; D call uncertain. The CDR3 covers 17 residues. V was pared by 1 base and J by 2 bases, with 17 bases between. CDR1 is MNHEY, CDR2 SMNVEV, per germline (reference sequence). The CDR3 DNA reads TGTGCCAGCAGTTTATATGCCTCAGCCGGCGGGAACTATGGCTACACCTTC. It translates to CASSLYASAGGNYGYTF.

The chain joins TRBV29-1 to TRBJ1-2; perhaps TRBD1 as D (6 bases). Trimming took off 1 base at V and 8 bases at J, with 14 bases between the two ends. The V gene's germline CDR1 is SQVTM and CDR2 ANQGSEA. The CDR3 is made up of 13 amino acids. CDR3 in DNA: TGCAGCGTTGAAGTTCAGGGGTTAGGGGGCTACACCTTC. It yields the protein CSVEVQGLGGYTF.

The chain employs TRBV24-1 and TRBJ2-1; the D gene is possibly TRBD1 (5 bases). Per germline, CDR1 KGHDR and CDR2 SFDVKD. The CDR3 is made up of 17 amino acids. Trimming cost V 3 bases and J 6 bases, with 20 bases left between them. CDR3 in DNA: TGTGCCACCAGTGATCCCATTCCAGGGCCTGGTGGCAATGAGCAGTTCTTC. This translates into CATSDPIPGPGGNEQFF.

The genes are TRBV11-2 and TRBJ2-7; 8 nucleotides line up with TRBD2. The germline gives CDR1 SGHAT, CDR2 FQNNGV. CDR3 size: 15 residues. The trim removed 4 bases at V and 4 bases at J, leaving 9 bases unmatched. CDR3 region: CASSSPGGRLYEQYF. The DNA for the CDR3 is TGTGCCAGCAGCTCTCCGGGGGGGCGACTGTACGAGCAGTACTTC.

This chain joins TRBV7-6 and TRBJ2-5, with 9 nucleotides matching TRBD1. The CDR3 runs to 17 residues. The V gene end was trimmed by 2 bases and the J gene end by 5 bases; junction bases not matched to a gene: 12. In germline, CDR1 is SGHVS, CDR2 FNYEAQ. The CDR3 DNA is TGTGCCAGCAGCTTAAATCGGGGACAGGGATTCGGGGAGACCCAGTACTTC. This translates into CASSLNRGQGFGETQYF.

The J gene is TRBJ2-6, the V gene TRBV5-8, with D perhaps TRBD1 (6 bases). The germline CDR1 and CDR2 sequences are SGHTS and YDEGEE. The CDR3 loop spans 15 amino acids. Trimming took off 7 bases at V and 3 bases at J, with 14 bases between the two ends. CDR3 nucleotides: TGTGCCAGCGGATCACAGGGATTTGGGGCCAACGTCCTGACTTTC. Translation gives CASGSQGFGANVLTF.